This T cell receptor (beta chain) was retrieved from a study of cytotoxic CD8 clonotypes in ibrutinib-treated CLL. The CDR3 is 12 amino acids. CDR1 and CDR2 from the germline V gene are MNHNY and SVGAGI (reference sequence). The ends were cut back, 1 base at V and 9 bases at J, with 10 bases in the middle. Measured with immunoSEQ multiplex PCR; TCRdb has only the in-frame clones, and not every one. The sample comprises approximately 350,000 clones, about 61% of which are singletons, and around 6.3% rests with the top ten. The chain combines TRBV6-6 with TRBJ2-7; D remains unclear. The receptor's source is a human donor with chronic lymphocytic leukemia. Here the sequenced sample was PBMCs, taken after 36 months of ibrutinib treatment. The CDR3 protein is CASSYLGIGQYF. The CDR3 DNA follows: TGTGCCAGCAGTTACTTGGGAATCGGGCAGTACTTC.